These 7 T cell receptor beta chains were sequenced from one sample in a study of blood T cells in healthy people across ages. It was with a sample-barcoded 5' primer and a J-beta primer mix that a second PCR of roughly 6 to 12 cycles was run. Using its own MiXCR run on the 5' RACE reads, TCRdb lists one record per CDR3 protein. The repertoire holds around 1,500,000 distinct CDR3 sequences, with around 39% as singletons. The sample taken for sequencing was blood. These receptors all come from a woman aged 18-29 years in good health.

This clonotype showed up just a few times. V and J are TRBV20-1 and TRBJ2-3, with TRBD2 matching 11 bases. Trimming at V came to 5 bases and at J to 4 bases, leaving 5 bases not matched to a gene. Germline V CDR1 and CDR2: DFQATT, SNEGSKA (reference sequence). The CDR3 is 14 amino acids. CDR3: CSALLAGASDTQYF. CDR3 sequence (DNA): TGCAGTGCTTTACTAGCGGGAGCGTCAGATACGCAGTATTTT.

V is TRBV11-2 and J is TRBJ2-5; a weak D match, TRBD2 (5 bases). V was pared by 1 base and J by 13 bases, with 13 bases between. CDR1 is SGHAT, CDR2 FQNNGV, per germline. The CDR3 covers 12 residues. The CDR3 sequence: CASSLVARSPYF. The DNA of the CDR3 is TGTGCCAGCAGCTTAGTAGCGCGTAGTCCGTACTTC.

V usage is TRBV4-1 and J usage is TRBJ2-3; TRBD2 matches at 7 bases. With V trimmed by 0 bases and J by 3 bases, 27 bases remained unmatched. Germline V gives CDR1 MGHRA, CDR2 YSYEKL. This CDR3 region has 23 residues. The CDR3 DNA reads TGCGCCAGCAGCCAAGATTTGATAAGGTTCTCGGCGGGAGATAGGGTTGGTACAGATACGCAGTATTTT. It yields the protein CASSQDLIRFSAGDRVGTDTQYF.

The rearrangement joins TRBV12-3 or TRBV12-4 to TRBJ2-2; 10 nucleotides agree with TRBD2. V dropped 6 bases and J dropped 7; count of bases not matched to a gene: 14. This CDR3 spans 17 amino acids. The CDR3 nucleotides are TGTGCCAGCAGCTCAGGGGGAGTAGCGGGAGGATTCGGGGAGCTGTTTTTT. Protein sequence: CASSSGGVAGGFGELFF.

Only one count was recorded for this clonotype. This chain connects TRBV7-9 to TRBJ1-1; 8 bases fit TRBD1. The CDR3 extends over 16 amino acids. Trimming removed 6 bases from V and 0 bases from J; junction bases left unmatched: 9. CDR1 SEHNR and CDR2 FQNEAQ come from the germline V gene (reference sequence). CDR3 DNA: TGTGCCAGCAGACGGACAGGGTGGGGAGTGAACACTGAAGCTTTCTTT. Translation: CASRRTGWGVNTEAFF. Filled out from reference TRBV7-9 and TRBJ1-1, the complete variable domain reads DTGVSQNPRHKITKRGQNVTFRCDPISEHNRLYWYRQTLGQGPEFLTYFQNEAQLEKSRLLSDRFSAERPKGSFSTLEIQRTEQGDSAMYLCASRRTGWGVNTEAFFGQGTRLTVV.

This chain uses TRBV30 with TRBJ2-7; possible D gene TRBD1, 6 bases. Between the trimmed V and J ends, which lost 5 bases and 7 bases, there was a span of 24 bases. CDR3 length equals 15 residues. CDR1 and CDR2 (germline): GTSNPN, SVGIG (reference sequence). The CDR3 DNA reads TGTGCCTGGCAGAGTACAGGGCGGAAGAGGGGGGAGCAGTACTTC. Protein product: CAWQSTGRKRGEQYF.

Remarks on this clonotype: At one boundary the junction diverges from the germline segment, which might be a read error. V is TRBV6-1 and J is TRBJ2-3, with D possibly being TRBD2 (5 bases). The CDR3 has 16 amino acids. Germline lookup yields CDR1 MNHNS and CDR2 SASEGT. In DNA, the CDR3 is TGTGTCAGCAGTGAAGCGGTTTTAGGGATCACAGATACGCAGTATTTT. It is translated as CVSSEAVLGITDTQYF.